These T cell receptor beta chains were read from a single sample in a study of cytomegalovirus exposure and HLA in healthy donors. Sequencing was performed with immunoSEQ multiplex PCR; in TCRdb, only in-frame clones are kept and a portion is missing. This table has around 100,000 clones, about 80% appearing once. Sequencing was carried out using PBMCs. These receptor sequences come from a woman under 40 in good health and CMV-seropositive. The conserved cysteine and the conserved F or W are not part of the CDR3 here.

J gene	V gene	CDR3 protein
TRBJ1-2	TRBV6-6	ASSQTGVSGYT
TRBJ1-2	TRBV21-1	ASSKDDQVRTIKEYGYT
TRBJ1-2	TRBV28	ASIRGGAYGYT
TRBJ2-7	TRBV5-1	ASSLSLTGRDEQY
TRBJ1-2	TRBV6-6	ASSYLSTRVFF
TRBJ2-7	TRBV19	ASSISGGRAYEQY
TRBJ1-4	TRBV11-2	ASSFMSTANEKLF
TRBJ2-7	TRBV7-3	ASSAGTSGINEQY
TRBJ1-1	TRBV6-1	ASSESSGVSEAF
TRBJ2-7	TRBV9	ASSVEGTSSSEQY
TRBJ1-1	TRBV6-1	ASSERGVNTEAF
TRBJ1-5	TRBV6-1	ASSKYRGNQPQH
TRBJ1-1	TRBV21-1	ASSRVNTEAF
TRBJ1-2	TRBV6-1	AIRQDLYGYT
TRBJ2-3	TRBV5-1	ASSSVDTQY
TRBJ1-1	TRBV7-8	ASSSYRRQFEAF
TRBJ2-6	TRBV29-1	SVVTSGGSGANVLT
TRBJ2-3	TRBV7-3	ASSLTPLIQTDTQY
TRBJ1-6	TRBV19	ASRPRGNSPLH
TRBJ2-5	TRBV6-5	ASSYSSRVYEETQY
TRBJ2-5	TRBV9	ASSVATRASGEQETQY
TRBJ2-7	TRBV7-9	ASSSLGQEAYEQY
TRBJ2-7	TRBV2	ASSGGGPRTYEQY
TRBJ2-1	TRBV4-1	ASSQGTSGFINEQF
TRBJ1-2	TRBV5-8	ASSPRGFGSGYT
TRBJ2-7	TRBV5-4	ASSLVGQPYEQY
TRBJ1-5	TRBV30	AWSVGTGGAKPQH
TRBJ1-1	TRBV29-1	SVESQGEYTEAF
NA	TRBV7-2	ASSSAYEQY
TRBJ2-3	TRBV10-1	ASSEGLAGGPPDTQY
TRBJ1-1	TRBV9	ASSRRGALNTEAF
TRBJ1-3	TRBV19	ASGPQGAPGNTIY
TRBJ2-1	TRBV19	ASRTSGSNEQF
TRBJ2-3	TRBV11-3	ASELAGVPTDTQY
TRBJ2-5	TRBV5-1	ASSPPLAGGGKTQY
NA	TRBV2	ASSGLAGAASTDTQH
TRBJ2-5	TRBV18	ASSRNKETQY
TRBJ1-2	TRBV14	ASSQESARISGYT
TRBJ2-1	TRBV7-9	ASSQRLAGEDEQF
TRBJ2-1	TRBV21-1	ASSKALTSGAHNEQF
TRBJ2-3	TRBV12-5	ASGNPGQGMTDTQY
TRBJ1-1	TRBV18	ASSPTGADTEAF
TRBJ1-1	TRBV10-3	AISPTGNTEAF
TRBJ2-7	TRBV30	AWSVEAAYEQY
TRBJ2-3	TRBV9	ASSVAGTSGLDTQY
TRBJ2-3	TRBV5-8	ASSLESGGGTDTQY
TRBJ1-2	TRBV5-1	ASSLEVAEDDGYT